The 8 T cell receptor beta chains reported below all come from one sample, sequenced in a study of CD8 T cells in ankylosing spondylitis. TCRdb reprocessed the 5' RACE reads with MiXCR, giving one entry per CDR3 protein. The sample lists about 130,000 distinct CDR3 sequences, approximately 15% seen once, with roughly 3% in the top ten. The sample comprised blood, either unsorted or a sorted T cell fraction (not recorded which). The receptors were gathered from a female donor with ankylosing spondylitis or in good health (not recorded which).

This chain connects TRBV30 to TRBJ2-7, with D hard to call. V was shortened by 2 bases and J by 7 bases, with 9 bases between the two germline ends. CDR3 size: 11 residues. Germline V gene sequence: CDR1 GTSNPN, CDR2 SVGIG (reference sequence). The CDR3 coding sequence is TGTGCCTGGAGTAAGAGTGGTGAGCAGTACTTC. This translates into CAWSKSGEQYF.

This clonotype was seen a few times. The gene calls are TRBV6-2 or TRBV6-3 and TRBJ2-2; 13 bases map to TRBD2. CDR1 and CDR2 from the germline V gene are MNHEY and SVGEGT. J lost 4 bases, V lost 7 bases, and 6 bases had no gene match. The CDR3 totals 16 residues. In nucleotides, the CDR3 is TGTGCCAGCACCCAACTAGCGGGGGGGATCACCGGGGAGCTGTTTTTT. Residues: CASTQLAGGITGELFF.

This clonotype occurred many times. V is TRBV29-1 and J is TRBJ1-1, with 11 bases matching TRBD1. This CDR3 has 15 residues. The junction had 5 bases not matched to a gene; V was cut back by 4 bases and J by 1 base. Per germline, CDR1 SQVTM and CDR2 ANQGSEA. The CDR3 region is CSVVGQGVQNTEAFF. The CDR3 DNA reads as TGCAGCGTTGTGGGACAGGGGGTTCAGAACACTGAAGCTTTCTTT.

V gene TRBV5-1 combines with J gene TRBJ1-4; 7 bases match TRBD1. Germline CDR1 is SGHRS and CDR2 is YFSETQ. The junction had 17 bases not matched to a gene; V was cut back by 5 bases and J by 7 bases. This CDR3 region has 17 residues. CDR3 amino acids: CASSRVTGIGGSEKLFF. In DNA, the CDR3 is TGCGCCAGCAGTCGAGTTACCGGGATAGGGGGCAGTGAAAAACTGTTTTTT.

This clonotype has a handful of counts. The V and J genes are TRBV5-1 and TRBJ2-3, with D possibly matching TRBD2 (5 bases). Germline-derived CDR1 and CDR2 are SGHRS and YFSETQ. Trimming took off 4 bases at V and 0 bases at J, with 9 bases between the two ends. CDR3 size: 14 residues. CDR3 sequence reads: CASSPRTSTDTQYF. Written as DNA, the CDR3 is TGCGCCAGCAGCCCAAGGACTAGCACAGATACGCAGTATTTT.

This clonotype has a handful of counts. CDR3 region: CSVEDRAYGYTF. DNA for the CDR3: TGCAGCGTGGAGGACAGGGCCTATGGCTACACCTTC. This chain uses TRBV29-1 with TRBJ1-2; 8 nucleotides agree with TRBD1. The CDR3 contains 12 residues. V was clipped by 6 bases and J by 4 bases; unmatched bases: 4. CDR1 and CDR2 (germline): SQVTM, ANQGSEA.

V and J are TRBV20-1 and TRBJ1-1; weak D call: TRBD1 (5 bases). Germline V gene data show CDR1 as DFQATT and CDR2 as SNEGSKA (reference sequence). V was trimmed by 1 base and J by 1 base, leaving 16 bases between them. The CDR3 consists of 16 residues. Here the CDR3 reads CSARALSPGPNTEAFF. The CDR3 region has the DNA TGCAGTGCTAGAGCCCTGAGTCCAGGGCCGAACACTGAAGCTTTCTTT.

The chain recombines TRBV27 with TRBJ2-7, with 13 bases identical to TRBD2. The CDR3 contains 17 residues. CDR1 and CDR2 from the germline V gene are MNHEY and SMNVEV (reference sequence). V lost 6 bases, J lost 1 base, and 9 bases stayed unmatched. For the CDR3, the DNA is TGTGCCAGCAGACTCGGGACTAGCGGGAAAGGGTCCTACGAGCAGTACTTC. Amino acid sequence: CASRLGTSGKGSYEQYF.